The entry below gives a single T cell receptor beta chain sequence along with its context. There are 13 residues in the CDR3. CDR1 is LNHDA, CDR2 SQIVND, per germline (reference sequence). V shed 4 bases and J shed 10 bases, with 11 bases lying between them. This entry comes from a study of blood T cell repertoires in COVID-19. Turning to the study itself: The United States, Italy and Spain supplied acute and convalescent COVID-19 samples. PBMCs, B-cell-depleted T cells, or T cells were the source of the cDNA or gDNA that made up the material.

As originally analysed: Estimated nucleated cell counts came from reference gene primer amplification. TCRdb's table, derived via immunoSEQ multiplex PCR, lists solely in-frame clones and lacks some. That table furnishes V, J and clone size, whereas the DNA furnished D and trimming. The table has 75,000 to 100,000 clones, roughly 71% seen once; the top ten hold approximately 9.2%. The sequenced sample was peripheral blood. The TCR was taken from a woman of 80 years or more with acute or convalescent COVID-19. V and J are TRBV19 and TRBJ1-6; maybe TRBD1 (5 bases). Written as DNA, the CDR3 is TGTGCCAGTAGTAAGGCAGGGAAATCACCCCTCCACTTT. Its protein is CASSKAGKSPLHF.